Listed below are T cell receptor beta chains from one sample, sequenced in a study of T cell repertoires in cytomegalovirus infection. Antigens of these TCRs are unknown. TCRdb re-derived calls from the reads in MiXCR, one entry per CDR3 protein. In the table there are about 400,000 distinct CDR3 sequences, 34% of which are singletons. The input for sequencing was cultured PBMCs, taken from culture after CMV antigen stimulation. The source of these receptors is a human donor in good health (CMV status not recorded). Some clones in this sample may be carry-over from other donors' samples. Both conserved end residues are part of each CDR3. The D gene is left open where the match is weak. Some rows have no size entry. The others give once, few or many, or a class for an expanded clone.

TRBV6-2/TRBV6-3	TRBJ1-1	-	-	CASSQIREAFF	TGTGCCAGCAGTCAGATTCGGGAAGCTTTCTTT
TRBV11-2	TRBJ2-1	-	few	CASSLRDALSSYNEQFF	TGTGCCAGCAGCCTCCGGGACGCCCTCAGCTCCTACAATGAGCAGTTCTTC
TRBV6-5	TRBJ1-3	TRBD1	-	CASSYSGQGAGNTIYF	TGTGCCAGCAGTTACTCTGGACAGGGTGCTGGAAACACCATATATTTT
TRBV5-1	TRBJ2-1	-	-	CASSLAGRAQGDIAPILSEQFF	TGCGCCAGCAGTTTGGCGGGTCGAGCGCAGGGTGATATTGCACCGATCTTGAGTGAGCAGTTCTTC
TRBV5-1	TRBJ2-7	-	-	CASSLALRTYEQYF	TGCGCCAGCAGCTTGGCCCTTAGGACCTACGAGCAGTACTTC
TRBV12-5	TRBJ1-6	-	-	CASGLVLTGGGSPLHF	TGTGCTAGTGGTTTGGTACTAACAGGCGGCGGTTCACCCCTCCACTTT
TRBV28	TRBJ2-1	TRBD2	few	CATTLAGGYNEQFF	TGTGCCACCACCTTAGCGGGAGGTTACAATGAGCAGTTCTTC
TRBV19	TRBJ1-5	-	few	CASSVSQRQAHQPQHF	TGTGCCAGTAGTGTCTCGCAACGACAGGCGCATCAGCCCCAGCATTTT
TRBV28	TRBJ2-5	-	-	CASSWVQETQYF	TGTGCCAGCAGCTGGGTCCAAGAGACCCAGTACTTC
TRBV14	TRBJ2-1	-	once	CASSQVGFGQFF	TGTGCCAGCAGTCAAGTGGGATTCGGGCAGTTCTTC
TRBV11-3	TRBJ1-2	-	few	CASSLDQGTYGYTF	TGTGCCAGCAGCTTAGATCAGGGGACCTATGGCTACACCTTC
TRBV20-1	TRBJ2-3	-	many	CSAVLHLGTDTQYF	TGCAGTGCTGTGCTCCACCTTGGCACAGATACGCAGTATTTT
TRBV19	TRBJ2-1	TRBD1	-	CASSALGTETYNEQFF	TGTGCCAGTAGTGCACTAGGGACAGAAACTTACAATGAGCAGTTCTTC
TRBV19	TRBJ1-5	-	-	CASNPGVGEQPQHF	TGTGCCAGTAACCCTGGTGTGGGGGAACAGCCCCAGCATTTT
TRBV5-4	TRBJ2-2	-	-	CASSLSSGLWGGELFF	TGTGCCAGCAGTTTGAGTTCAGGGTTGTGGGGCGGGGAGCTGTTTTTT
TRBV28	TRBJ2-1	TRBD2	-	CETSLTAGGGNEQFF	TGTGAAACCAGTTTAACAGCGGGAGGGGGCAATGAGCAGTTCTTC
TRBV6-2/TRBV6-3	TRBJ2-5	TRBD1	-	CASERQGDETQYF	TGTGCCAGCGAGCGACAGGGGGACGAGACCCAGTACTTC
TRBV4-1	TRBJ1-3	-	-	CASSQDSNPGNTIYF	TGCGCCAGCAGCCAAGATTCAAACCCGGGAAACACCATATATTTT
TRBV9	TRBJ1-1	-	few	CASSVEGNTEAFF	TGTGCCAGCAGCGTAGAAGGGAACACTGAAGCTTTCTTT
TRBV19	TRBJ2-1	-	-	CASSIVGIGEQFF	TGTGCCAGTAGTATAGTGGGAATAGGCGAGCAGTTCTTC
TRBV9	TRBJ1-6	-	few	CASSVGEPPLHF	TGTGCCAGCAGCGTGGGGGAACCTCCCCTCCACTTT
TRBV19	TRBJ2-5	TRBD1	-	CASSPPGTGALSETQYF	TGTGCCAGTAGTCCCCCCGGGACAGGGGCTTTATCGGAGACCCAGTACTTC
TRBV20-1	TRBJ2-7	-	-	CSVEGAGRGHEQYF	TGCAGTGTTGAAGGAGCCGGGAGAGGGCACGAGCAGTACTTC
TRBV7-2	TRBJ1-1	TRBD1	few	CASSLLPGQLNTEAFF	TGTGCCAGCAGCTTACTCCCGGGACAGCTGAACACTGAAGCTTTCTTT
TRBV6-8	TRBJ1-2	-	-	CASSPRGWGNGYTF	TGTGCCAGCAGTCCCCGGGGGTGGGGGAATGGCTACACCTTC
TRBV19	TRBJ1-5	-	many	CASSTGLYSNQPQHF	TGTGCCAGTAGTACGGGACTGTATAGCAATCAGCCCCAGCATTTT
TRBV6-5	TRBJ1-5	TRBD1	-	CASSSRDRGTNQPQHF	TGTGCCAGCAGCTCCCGGGACAGGGGGACCAATCAGCCCCAGCATTTT
TRBV5-6	TRBJ1-3	-	-	CASSLVGNTIYF	TGTGCCAGCAGCTTGGTTGGAAACACCATATATTTT
TRBV11-2	TRBJ1-2	-	few	CASSSHNRDGYTF	TGTGCCAGCAGCTCACACAACAGGGATGGCTACACCTTC
TRBV6-1	TRBJ1-2	TRBD1	few	CASSRTGGTYGYTF	TGTGCCAGCAGCCGGACAGGGGGCACCTATGGCTACACCTTC
TRBV19	TRBJ2-1	TRBD1	-	CASTQGAERGVPKSYNEQFF	TGTGCCAGTACACAGGGGGCAGAGCGGGGAGTCCCGAAATCCTACAATGAGCAGTTCTTC
TRBV7-8	TRBJ2-3	-	-	CASSFGNGRDTDTQYF	TGTGCCAGCAGCTTTGGTAACGGGAGAGACACAGATACGCAGTATTTT
TRBV12-3/TRBV12-4	TRBJ2-7	TRBD1	few	CASSLRDSYEQYF	TGTGCCAGCAGTTTAAGGGACAGCTACGAGCAGTACTTC
TRBV7-2	TRBJ2-6	TRBD1	many	CASSYGQGAAGANVLTF	TGTGCCAGCAGCTACGGACAGGGGGCAGCGGGGGCCAACGTCCTGACTTTC
TRBV5-6	TRBJ2-1	TRBD2	-	CASSPSKLADLKEFF	TGTGCCAGCAGCCCATCTAAACTAGCGGACCTAAAGGAGTTCTTC
TRBV19	TRBJ2-1	TRBD1	-	CASTGDRGLINEQFF	TGTGCCAGTACGGGGGACAGGGGGCTCATCAATGAGCAGTTCTTC
TRBV27	TRBJ1-2	-	few	CASRSVGPDGPNYGYTF	TGTGCCAGCAGGTCCGTTGGGCCCGACGGACCTAACTATGGCTACACCTTC
TRBV27	TRBJ2-2	-	-	CASTLWLAPIDQNTGELFF	TGTGCCAGCACCTTGTGGCTAGCGCCGATAGACCAGAACACCGGGGAGCTGTTTTTT
TRBV7-9	TRBJ2-3	-	many	CASSSRGSKGADTQYF	TGTGCCAGCAGCTCCAGGGGTTCCAAAGGCGCAGATACGCAGTATTTT
TRBV7-8	TRBJ2-2	TRBD1	many	CASSPRDRQIGTGELFF	TGTGCCAGCAGCCCCCGGGACAGGCAAATTGGCACCGGGGAGCTGTTTTTT
TRBV13	TRBJ2-1	-	many	CASSKPGKQFF	TGTGCCAGCAGCAAGCCCGGGAAGCAGTTCTTC
TRBV12-3/TRBV12-4	TRBJ2-1	-	-	CASSPRDFLYNEQFF	TGTGCCAGCAGCCCCCGGGACTTCCTTTACAATGAGCAGTTCTTC
TRBV6-1	TRBJ2-4	TRBD2	-	CASSGVSSGGNIQYF	TGTGCCAGCAGTGGGGTTTCTAGCGGGGGAAACATTCAGTACTTC
TRBV4-3	TRBJ2-7	TRBD2	-	CASSHLGLAGGLEQYF	TGCGCCAGCAGCCATCTCGGACTAGCGGGAGGTCTCGAGCAGTACTTC
TRBV29-1	TRBJ1-2	-	few	CSVQVAYGYTF	TGCAGCGTCCAGGTAGCCTATGGCTACACCTTC
TRBV20-1	TRBJ1-1	-	once	CSAREGGIEAFF	TGCAGTGCTAGAGAGGGCGGGATTGAAGCTTTCTTT
TRBV7-9	TRBJ2-1	TRBD2	few	CASSARSGTSVYYNEQFF	TGTGCCAGCAGCGCGCGCTCCGGGACTAGCGTTTACTACAATGAGCAGTTCTTC
TRBV18	TRBJ2-7	-	many	CASSPESASYEQYF	TGTGCCAGCTCACCAGAGTCAGCCTCCTACGAGCAGTACTTC
TRBV29-1	TRBJ2-7	-	-	CSVETVSYEQYF	TGCAGCGTAGAGACAGTCTCCTACGAGCAGTACTTC
TRBV7-2	TRBJ2-4	-	-	CASSLGEGVIQYF	TGTGCCAGCAGCTTAGGGGAGGGGGTCATTCAGTACTTC
TRBV6-5	TRBJ2-5	-	few	CASSYMGFQETQYF	TGTGCCAGCAGTTACATGGGGTTCCAAGAGACCCAGTACTTC
TRBV6-8	TRBJ2-5	-	once	CASYSGGGETQYF	TGTGCCAGCTATTCGGGGGGCGGGGAGACCCAGTACTTC
TRBV4-1	TRBJ1-1	-	-	CASSQEDRQMNTEAFF	TGCGCCAGCAGCCAAGAAGACCGACAGATGAACACTGAAGCTTTCTTT
TRBV6-5	TRBJ2-1	TRBD2	-	CASSYSLGLAGGVEQFF	TGTGCCAGCAGTTACTCGCTGGGACTAGCGGGGGGAGTTGAGCAGTTCTTC